This paragraph covers one T cell receptor beta chain sequence. The antigen remains undetermined. Template switching created a universal primer site, and the cDNA included unique molecular identifiers. TCRdb re-called the 5' RACE reads through MiXCR, storing one row per CDR3 protein. This sample has 300,000 to 400,000 distinct CDR3 sequences, with 12% found just once. This sample is drawn from a study of identical twins. Overall study findings and caveats: Beta clonotypes that were abundant in cord blood contained fewer insertions, a pattern absent from memory repertoires. Model-predicted out-of-frame TCR alpha sharing fell below observed values in monozygotic twins.

CDR1 SGHTA and CDR2 FQGTGA come from the germline V gene. The CDR3 extends over 15 amino acids. Germline trimming cut 0 bases from V and 3 bases from J; bases unmatched to any gene: 2. These data are also associated with another study on yellow fever vaccine responses in identical twins. That paper notes: Twins' T cell vaccine responses reportedly looked partly convergent, partly personalized.

The sample consisted of CD8+ T cells sorted from blood. The J gene is TRBJ2-1, the V gene TRBV7-3; TRBD2 matches at 7 bases. The sequence came from a woman younger than 30 in good health. DNA of the CDR3: TGTGCCAGCAGCTTAACGTCTAGCGGCTACAATGAGCAGTTCTTC. This encodes CASSLTSSGYNEQFF.